Given below is one T cell receptor (beta chain) in context. It lacks a known antigen. One base away there is no much larger clone; base qualities are not given. The entry originates in a study of T cell changes during pregnancy in multiple sclerosis (dated by TCRdb to the late 2010s). Broadly, across the study: The study examined how the T cell repertoire changed over the course of pregnancy in women with multiple sclerosis.

Its CDR3 holds 15 amino acids, cysteine through phenylalanine. The only DNA kept is the CDR3, 45 bases in frame from the first base. At the junction V is shortened by 6 bases and J by 3 bases, with 18 bases in between. As encoded in the germline V gene, CDR1 is MDHEN while CDR2 is SYDVKM. Receptor libraries were prepared by the immunoSEQ multiplex PCR assay. The clones in this table, taken by TCRdb from immuneACCESS, are in-frame only. Not every clone is retained; where verified, under half of the shortfall comes from an unresolved V gene, and the cause of the rest is unknown. In all, the sample holds around 88,000 clones, and approximately 92% of those were seen once. Of the sample, about 2.4% falls within the top ten clones.

This receptor chain uses TRBV28 and TRBJ2-7; the D gene is perhaps TRBD2, from 6 matching bases. This sequence was found in a female donor with multiple sclerosis, enrolled in a pregnancy study. The material was peripheral blood, obtained in the first trimester of pregnancy. The nucleotides read TGTGCCAGCAGGTACCAGCGGGCACCGATCTACGAGCAGTACTTC. Its protein reads: CASRYQRAPIYEQYF.